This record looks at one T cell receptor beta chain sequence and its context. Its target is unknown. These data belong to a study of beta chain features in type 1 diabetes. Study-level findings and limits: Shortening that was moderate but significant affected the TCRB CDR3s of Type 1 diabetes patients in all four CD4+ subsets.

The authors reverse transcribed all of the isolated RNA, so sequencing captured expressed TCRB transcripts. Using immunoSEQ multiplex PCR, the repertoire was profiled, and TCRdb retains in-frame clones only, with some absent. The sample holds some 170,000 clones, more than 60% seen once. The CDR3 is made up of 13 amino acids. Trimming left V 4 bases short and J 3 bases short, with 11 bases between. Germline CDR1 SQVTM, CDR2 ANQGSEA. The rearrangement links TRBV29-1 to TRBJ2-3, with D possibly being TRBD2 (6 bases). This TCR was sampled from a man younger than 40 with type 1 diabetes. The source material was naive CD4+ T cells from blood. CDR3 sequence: CSVGGLRTDTQYF. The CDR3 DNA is TGCAGCGTTGGTGGACTACGGACAGATACGCAGTATTTT.